This TCR beta chain derives from a study of cytomegalovirus exposure and HLA in healthy donors. Across the whole study: HLA-typed donors were the source of about 85 million unique TCRs held in an early data release.

The CDR3 totals 15 residues. Germline V gene sequence: CDR1 MDHEN, CDR2 SYDVKM. With 6 bases removed from V and 4 bases from J, the gap between germline ends came to 15 bases. It was with 60 Vbeta and 13 Jbeta primers that the PCR ran. Some clones are missing from TCRdb's copy, which holds only in-frame ones; the method was immunoSEQ multiplex PCR. The table includes under 200,000 clones, roughly 77% detected once. Study conclusions and caveats: Cytomegalovirus status was reportedly diagnosed by the classifier with high specificity and sensitivity.

Concerning this clone itself: Its antigen is undetermined.

This TCR was recovered from a woman aged 50 to 65 in good health and CMV-seropositive. Source material: PBMCs. V gene TRBV28 combines with J gene TRBJ2-2; tentative D call: TRBD1 (6 bases). CDR3 loop: CASSPLRGFTGELFF. DNA for the CDR3: TGTGCCAGCAGCCCACTTAGGGGGTTCACCGGGGAGCTGTTTTTT.